The subject of this entry is one TCR beta chain. Germline CDR1 MRHNA, CDR2 SNTAGT. V was pared by 5 bases and J by 2 bases, with 11 bases between. The CDR3 has 14 amino acids. This entry is derived from a study of blood T cell repertoires in COVID-19. Background on the study: COVID-19 samples, acute and convalescent, were from the United States, Italy and Spain. In each case, the material was cDNA or gDNA derived from T cells, B-cell-depleted T cells, or PBMCs.

Data came from immunoSEQ multiplex PCR; TCRdb stores just in-frame clones and leaves some out. Of around 700,000 clones in the sample, approximately 90% were seen once. This chain connects TRBV6-4 to TRBJ2-3; maybe TRBD1 (6 bases). The material sequenced was peripheral blood. The sequence was obtained from a woman aged 18 to 35 with acute or convalescent COVID-19. The CDR3 sequence is CASSQGLSTDTQYF. For the CDR3, the DNA is TGTGCCAGCAGTCAGGGGCTTTCCACAGATACGCAGTATTTT.